This T cell receptor (beta chain) is drawn from a study of blood T cell repertoires in COVID-19. Study-level background: Samples came from the United States, Italy and Spain, spanning acute and convalescent COVID-19. Sample material is recorded as cDNA or gDNA derived from T cells, B-cell-depleted T cells, or PBMCs.

There are 14 residues in the CDR3. V was pared by 0 bases and J by 4 bases, with 9 bases between. The germline V gene has CDR1 SGHTA and CDR2 FQGNSA. In the original processing: Nucleated cell counts were estimated from reference gene primer amplification. Here immunoSEQ multiplex PCR was the method, and the copy in TCRdb shows in-frame clones only, minus some. Clonal size and the V and J genes are those of that table, whereas D and trimming came from the DNA. The sample has about 95,000 clones; over 75% are singletons. V is TRBV7-2 and J is TRBJ1-2, with D maybe TRBD1 (5 bases). This TCR came from a human donor in a cohort sampled during active COVID-19. What was sequenced was peripheral blood. For the CDR3, the DNA is TGTGCCAGCAGCTTAGCTTGGCAGGGCTATGGCTACACCTTC. As protein: CASSLAWQGYGYTF.